One sample yielded the 18 T cell receptor beta chains listed below, sequenced in a study of T cell changes during pregnancy in multiple sclerosis. TCRdb's copy holds only in-frame clones and misses some; the assay was immunoSEQ multiplex PCR. The repertoire holds some 49,000 clones, with around 90% as singletons. The material sequenced was CD8+ T cells from peripheral blood mononuclear cells, taken in the second trimester of pregnancy. These receptor sequences come from a female donor with multiple sclerosis, enrolled in a pregnancy study.

CDR3 nucleotides: TGCGCCAGCAGCTTGGCCGGGGTCCTCTACGGCTACACCTTC. Amino acid sequence: CASSLAGVLYGYTF. The J gene is TRBJ1-2, the V gene TRBV5-1; D not certain. The CDR3 contains 14 residues. V shed 0 bases and J shed 8 bases, with 14 bases lying between them. CDR1 and CDR2 (germline): SGHRS, YFSETQ.

The chain employs TRBV5-5 and TRBJ2-3; D not resolved. Trimming shortened V by 0 bases and J by 5 bases, and 4 bases separated the two germline ends. This CDR3 comprises 12 residues. Germline loops: CDR1 SGHKS, CDR2 YYEKEE (reference sequence). CDR3: CASSLGLDTQYF. CDR3 DNA: TGTGCCAGCAGCTTGGGGCTAGATACGCAGTATTTT.

The chain couples TRBV27 to TRBJ2-6; D might be TRBD1 (5 bases). The CDR3 consists of 15 residues. V was pared by 6 bases and J by 3 bases, with 12 bases between. Germline V lookup: CDR1 MNHEY, CDR2 SMNVEV (reference sequence). The CDR3 DNA reads TGTGCCAGCAGCCCGACAGCTGGTGGGGCCAACGTCCTGACTTTC. Its protein is CASSPTAGGANVLTF.

The J gene is TRBJ1-3, the V gene TRBV2, with D perhaps TRBD1 (5 bases). Per the germline V gene, CDR1 is SNHLY and CDR2 is FYNNEI. V was clipped by 7 bases and J by 0 bases, with 13 bases between them. CDR3 size: 15 residues. The CDR3 region has the DNA TGTGCCAGCATGCAGACAGCTCTCTCTGGAAACACCATATATTTT. It codes for CASMQTALSGNTIYF.

The J gene is TRBJ1-2, the V gene TRBV7-3; a possible D gene is TRBD1 (5 bases). The CDR3 loop spans 12 amino acids. The germline V gene encodes CDR1 SGHTA and CDR2 FQGTGA. The V gene lost 3 bases and the J gene lost 7 bases, with 9 bases spanning the gap. The CDR3 nucleotides are TGTGCCAGCAGCTTCGGGGGACCTGGCTACACCTTC. It translates to CASSFGGPGYTF.

The chain recombines TRBV19 with TRBJ2-2, with D perhaps matching TRBD1 (6 bases). From germline, CDR1 is LNHDA and CDR2 SQIVND (reference sequence). The CDR3 spans 12 residues. The V end was cut by 6 bases, the J end by 4 bases, with 6 bases between. The CDR3 region has the DNA TGTGCCAGTAGGACAGGCACCGGGGAGCTGTTTTTT. This codes for CASRTGTGELFF.

This chain connects TRBV9 to TRBJ2-2; D is possibly TRBD2 (6 bases). This CDR3 is 14 amino acids long. Per germline, CDR1 SGDLS and CDR2 YYNGEE. The V end was cut by 4 bases, the J end by 8 bases, with 15 bases between. CDR3 sequence reads: CASSTASGVGELFF. The CDR3 nucleotides read TGTGCCAGCAGCACAGCCTCGGGGGTGGGGGAGCTGTTTTTT.

J is TRBJ2-7 and V is TRBV19, with 8 nucleotides matching TRBD1. This CDR3 is 16 amino acids long. CDR1 and CDR2 from the germline V gene are LNHDA and SQIVND (reference sequence). Trimming at V came to 2 bases and at J to 2 bases, leaving 8 bases not matched to a gene. The CDR3 sequence is CASSITAGGAPYEQYF. In DNA form, the CDR3 reads TGTGCCAGTAGTATAACCGCAGGGGGCGCCCCCTACGAGCAGTACTTC.

This clone was recorded once. The rearrangement uses TRBV9 and TRBJ1-2; TRBD1 agrees at 11 bases. Trimming cost V 3 bases and J 0 bases; bases outside gene matches: 13. This CDR3 is 19 amino acids long. The germline CDR1 and CDR2 sequences are SGDLS and YYNGEE. This CDR3 is CASSDSSQGQGGANYGYTF. The DNA of the CDR3 is TGTGCCAGCAGCGATTCTTCCCAGGGACAGGGGGGGGCTAACTATGGCTACACCTTC.

V gene TRBV7-9 combines with J gene TRBJ1-4; no clear D. V gave up 5 bases and J gave up 8 bases, with 12 bases separating them. CDR3 length: 13 residues. CDR1 is SEHNR and CDR2 is FQNEAQ in the germline V gene (reference sequence). The CDR3: CASSPPGWEKLFF. The CDR3 region has the DNA TGTGCCAGCAGCCCTCCCGGGTGGGAAAAACTGTTTTTT.

V and J are TRBV7-9 and TRBJ2-7, with 7 bases identical to TRBD1. Germline-derived CDR1 and CDR2 are SEHNR and FQNEAQ (reference sequence). CDR3 length: 15 residues. V lost 4 bases to trimming and J lost 2 bases; unmatched junction nucleotides: 8. CDR3 loop: CASSSRDRLTYEQYF. CDR3 DNA sequence: TGTGCCAGCAGCTCACGGGACAGACTTACCTACGAGCAGTACTTC.

Written as DNA, the CDR3 is TGTGCCAGCAGCCAAGGGGGCCGGGGGGAGCAGTACTTC. It is translated as CASSQGGRGEQYF. The V gene is TRBV7-9, the J gene TRBJ2-7; perhaps TRBD1 as D (7 bases). The ends were cut back, 5 bases at V and 7 bases at J, with 15 bases in the middle. Germline CDR1 SEHNR, CDR2 FQNEAQ (reference sequence). CDR3 length: 13 amino acids.

This clone came up once. V is TRBV9 and J is TRBJ1-1; D unresolved. The CDR3 consists of 14 residues. V was cut by 0 bases and J by 1 base, with 7 bases left in between. CDR1 and CDR2 (germline): SGDLS, YYNGEE. The DNA for the CDR3 is TGTGCCAGCAGCGTAGCTGGGCCGAACACTGAAGCTTTCTTT. Amino acids: CASSVAGPNTEAFF.

CDR3 protein: CASSPLAGGSNEKLFF. The CDR3 DNA is TGTGCCAGCAGTCCCCTCGCAGGAGGATCTAATGAAAAACTGTTTTTT. The chain carries TRBV27 and TRBJ1-4; D is uncertain. V lost 5 bases to trimming and J lost 3 bases, with 16 bases between them. CDR1 is MNHEY and CDR2 is SMNVEV in the germline V gene (reference sequence). The CDR3 is 16 amino acids. Using reference TRBV27 and TRBJ1-4 for the parts outside the CDR3, the full variable domain is EAQVTQNPRYLITVTGKKLTVTCSQNMNHEYMSWYRQDPGLGLRQIYYSMNVEVTDKGDVPEGYKVSRKEKRNFPLILESPSPNQTSLYFCASSPLAGGSNEKLFFGSGTQLSVL.

This rearrangement joins TRBV14 to TRBJ1-1; D is perhaps TRBD1 (5 bases). Germline CDR1 reads SGHDN; CDR2 reads FVKESK. CDR3 size: 14 residues. Trimming left V 0 bases short and J 5 bases short, with 10 bases between. CDR3: CASSQDGGRTEAFF. DNA of the CDR3: TGTGCCAGCAGCCAAGATGGGGGGAGGACTGAAGCTTTCTTT.

The count of this clone is one. The chain employs TRBV2 and TRBJ1-2, with a tentative D call TRBD1 (5 bases). This CDR3 has 14 residues. Trimming stripped 5 bases from V and 0 bases from J, with 10 bases between. Germline CDR1 and CDR2: SNHLY and FYNNEI. This CDR3 reads CASSRGGTNYGYTF. The CDR3 DNA follows: TGTGCCAGCAGTAGGGGAGGGACTAACTATGGCTACACCTTC.

The chain uses TRBV14 and TRBJ2-1; perhaps TRBD2 as D (6 bases). The V gene's germline CDR1 is SGHDN and CDR2 FVKESK. V was trimmed by 5 bases and J by 6 bases, leaving 14 bases between them. This CDR3 region has 14 residues. This CDR3 reads CASSVPAGGNEQFF. The CDR3 DNA reads TGTGCCAGCAGCGTCCCCGCCGGGGGCAATGAGCAGTTCTTC.

The chain uses TRBV6-5 and TRBJ1-6, with 9 bases aligning to TRBD1. The CDR3 length is 15 residues. The germline V gene encodes CDR1 MNHEY and CDR2 SVGAGI. V gave up 0 bases and J gave up 9 bases; unmatched junction bases: 3. In nucleotides, the CDR3 is TGTGCCAGCAGTTACTCGATGACAGGGGGTTCACCCCTCCACTTT. Translating it yields CASSYSMTGGSPLHF.